This T cell receptor (beta chain) comes out of a study of T cells after yellow fever vaccination. For the study at large: Fractions of limited cellularity were prepared by means of SMART-Seq v4 Ultra Low Input. Whole-study findings and limits: In post-booster samples, most primary-vaccination clones reappeared (about 95% CD4, roughly 89% CD8). Weaker, the secondary response peaked sooner, at day 5 versus 15.

Synthesis of TCR cDNA relied on 5'RACE template switching, which attached a universal primer site and UMIs. TCRdb passed the 5' RACE reads through MiXCR, listing each CDR3 protein once. Among some 260,000 distinct CDR3 sequences, 5.2% were seen once, and the ten largest hold 3% to 4%. A note on this clonotype: Antigen specificity is unknown.

The CDR3 spans 13 residues. Deletions cut 2 bases from V and 1 base from J, with 6 bases between. Germline CDR1 SGHNT, CDR2 YYREEE (reference sequence). V and J are TRBV5-4 and TRBJ2-5; D is perhaps TRBD1 (5 bases). The sequence was obtained from a man between 18 and 29 years old who received the YFV17D yellow fever vaccine. Sequencing was performed on CD4+ T cells sorted from PBMCs, taken on the day of the yellow fever booster vaccination. This chain's CDR3 is CASSFRVQETQYF. DNA of the CDR3: TGTGCCAGCAGCTTCAGGGTCCAAGAGACCCAGTACTTC.